The present T cell receptor beta chain was sequenced within a study of shared clonotypes between healthy human individuals. Broader study findings: A few donors showed sharing of roughly 5% of naive CD4 clonotypes.

With regard to this clone: Its target is unknown.

Method: immunoSEQ multiplex PCR; TCRdb's copy keeps in-frame clones and lacks some. The table lists roughly 2 million clones, 95% of them singletons. From germline, CDR1 is ENHRY and CDR2 SYGVKD. V lost 9 bases to trimming and J lost 3 bases, with 12 bases between them. The length of the CDR3 is 13 residues. This TCR was sampled from a man aged 18 to 29 in good health. This chain links TRBV10-3 with TRBJ1-5; no firm D call. The sample was naive CD4+ T cells sorted from blood. Subset described: CD45RA+ positively selected. The CDR3 DNA sequence: TGTGCCATAGGAGACGGCATCAATCAGCCCCAGCATTTT. It encodes CAIGDGINQPQHF.